This TCR beta chain was observed in a study of CD8 T cells in Susac syndrome (dated 2019 in TCRdb). For the wider study: Of the Susac syndrome patients who were sequenced, more than five had clinically active disease and about eight were in clinical remission. Susac syndrome patients were therapy-naive, on corticosteroids (some also receiving IVIg), or on IVIg alone at blood withdrawal. The study used repertoire sequencing to test whether antigen drove CD8+ T cell activation and differentiation in Susac syndrome.

Peripheral blood CD8+ and CD4+ T cells from healthy donors, Susac syndrome patients and multiple sclerosis patients were profiled by high-throughput TCR beta sequencing. The Susac syndrome patients fulfilled recently defined diagnostic criteria for either definite or probable disease. Bulk CD8+ and CD4+ T cells were purified by magnetic negative isolation, whereas CD8+ TEMRA cells were enriched by FACS. Blood was collected in EDTA tubes and processed within 24 hours, with PBMCs isolated through density gradient centrifugation. PBMCs destined for TCR sequencing were cryopreserved in liquid nitrogen and later thawed in a 37 °C water bath. A purity of at least 90% was achieved for sorted or isolated CD4+, CD8+ and CD8+ TEMRA cells. Including cysteine and phenylalanine, the CDR3 has 14 amino acids. Of the read, only the CDR3 DNA is kept; its 42 bases are in frame from base 1. The germline V gene (reference sequence) yields SEHNR for CDR1 and FQNEAQ for CDR2. At the junction V is shortened by 3 bases and J by 6 bases, with 12 bases in between.

Comment on this clonotype: What antigen it recognizes has not been identified. The sample holds no much larger clone one base away, and base qualities are not on file.

RNA was extracted using the RNeasy kit, and roughly 0.5 to 1 microgram was reverse transcribed with random hexamers. The immunoSEQ multiplex PCR assay, covering 54 Vbeta and 13 Jbeta segments, was used to amplify TCR beta CDR3 regions. Bias from PCR amplification was corrected by using a synthetic template baseline for primer optimization and for computational correction. Per the authors' processing: Reads were annotated to V, D and J genes according to IMGT and were analyzed with immunoSEQ Analyzer, with only productive sequences retained. Clonality was computed as one minus Shannon entropy normalized by log2 of the number of productive unique sequences. For each patient and control, public and private clones were evaluated among the 100 most prevalent clones. A clone was defined as Susac-specific if it was absent from the healthy and MS cohorts, from over 1,000 published viral clones and from other ImmuneACCESS disease sequences. Through fastp at Q25 and MiXCR, TCRdb rebuilt clones from the public reads, retaining in-frame beta chains. Rows are combined by CDR3 protein, so each entry shows the most common genes and DNA. TCRdb, not the authors, supplied the V and J calls. The sample table holds 120,000 to 150,000 distinct CDR3 sequences, of which approximately 94% were seen once. Over 0.065% of the sample lies in the top ten.

Results and caveats for the whole study, not just this receptor: The number of individuals in the TCR sequencing and HLA analysis was acknowledged as relatively small. In the CD4+ T cell repertoire of Susac syndrome patients, clonal expansion was not detected.

Sequencing was done on a sample of CD4+ T cells from PBMCs. The source is a human donor with Susac syndrome. The receptor chain draws on TRBV7-9 and TRBJ1-5; the D gene cannot be resolved reliably. This receptor carries the CDR3 CASSFGREGQPQHF. The bases are TGTGCCAGCAGCTTTGGGAGGGAGGGTCAGCCCCAGCATTTT.